These T cell receptor beta chains were read from a single sample in a study of blood T cell repertoires in COVID-19. This table comes from immunoSEQ multiplex PCR, and its TCRdb copy is limited to in-frame clones, with some not included. The sample records about 160,000 clones, about 74% being singletons. Material: peripheral blood. Source of these receptors: a man aged 60-69 years with acute or convalescent COVID-19. Each CDR3 is given with its conserved first and last residue. Fields, in order: clone size, J gene, D gene, V gene, CDR3 length, CDR3 DNA, CDR3 protein. D genes are given only for firm matches. Clone size is not always given. Where it is, it says once, few, many or a class for expanded clones.

clone_size: -; j_call: TRBJ1-1; d_call: -; v_call: TRBV7-2; cdr3_length: 14; cdr3_nt: TGTGCCAGCAGCACCTGGCAGGTGAACACTGAAGCTTTCTTT; cdr3_aa: CASSTWQVNTEAFF
clone_size: -; j_call: TRBJ1-3; d_call: TRBD1; v_call: TRBV29-1; cdr3_length: 13; cdr3_nt: TGCAGCGGATGGACAGGGAGCGGAAACACCATATATTTT; cdr3_aa: CSGWTGSGNTIYF
clone_size: few; j_call: TRBJ1-2; d_call: TRBD1; v_call: TRBV7-2; cdr3_length: 17; cdr3_nt: TGTGCCAGCAGCTTAGCCTACGGACAGGGGGCTGACTATGGCTACACCTTC; cdr3_aa: CASSLAYGQGADYGYTF
clone_size: -; j_call: TRBJ2-1; d_call: -; v_call: TRBV12-1; cdr3_length: 17; cdr3_nt: TGTGCCAGCAGCTTTGCGCGGACTAGCGGGGGGGCCTATGAGCAGTTCTTC; cdr3_aa: CASSFARTSGGAYEQFF
clone_size: -; j_call: TRBJ2-5; d_call: -; v_call: TRBV6-5; cdr3_length: 15; cdr3_nt: TGTGCCAGCAGATCGGCGGGCGGAAATCAAGAGACCCAGTACTTC; cdr3_aa: CASRSAGGNQETQYF
clone_size: -; j_call: TRBJ1-2; d_call: -; v_call: TRBV19; cdr3_length: 15; cdr3_nt: TGTGCCAGTACACGAGATCCCGCGGTTAACTATGGCTACACCTTC; cdr3_aa: CASTRDPAVNYGYTF
clone_size: -; j_call: TRBJ1-4; d_call: -; v_call: TRBV7-9; cdr3_length: 14; cdr3_nt: TGTGCCAGCAGCTTGGACTCCCTGGGTGAAAAACTGTTTTTT; cdr3_aa: CASSLDSLGEKLFF
clone_size: -; j_call: TRBJ2-1; d_call: TRBD2; v_call: TRBV4-3; cdr3_length: 15; cdr3_nt: TGCGCCAGCAGCCAAGTGATAGCGGGGGGCAATGAGCAGTTCTTC; cdr3_aa: CASSQVIAGGNEQFF
clone_size: -; j_call: TRBJ2-2; d_call: -; v_call: TRBV29-1; cdr3_length: 13; cdr3_nt: TGCAGCGTCGCGGACAGAGACACCGGGGAGCTGTTTTTT; cdr3_aa: CSVADRDTGELFF
clone_size: -; j_call: TRBJ2-5; d_call: TRBD1; v_call: TRBV29-1; cdr3_length: 16; cdr3_nt: TGCAGCGTTGGAGGCGCGGGACAGGGGTTTCGGGAGACCCAGTACTTC; cdr3_aa: CSVGGAGQGFRETQYF
clone_size: -; j_call: TRBJ1-1; d_call: -; v_call: TRBV19; cdr3_length: 15; cdr3_nt: TGTGCCAGTAATCCTGGTACATCAGTGAACACTGAAGCTTTCTTT; cdr3_aa: CASNPGTSVNTEAFF
clone_size: -; j_call: TRBJ1-2; d_call: TRBD1; v_call: TRBV25-1; cdr3_length: 12; cdr3_nt: TGTGCCAGCTTTAGGACAGGGTTAGGCTACACCTTC; cdr3_aa: CASFRTGLGYTF